This T cell receptor (beta chain) was recorded in a study of blood T cells in healthy people across ages. Background on the study: Per two T cells, template switching captured roughly one barcoded beta molecule.

Then a second PCR, running about 6 to 11 cycles, was carried out with a sample-barcoded 5' primer and a J-beta primer mix. Every molecule of cDNA carried a tag from a template-switch adaptor with 12 random nucleotides. Each CDR3 protein gets one entry after TCRdb re-called the 5' RACE reads with MiXCR. The repertoire holds about 1.6 million distinct CDR3 sequences, with about 31% as singletons. Turning to this clonotype: As yet, its antigen is unknown.

Study-wide findings and caveats: The percentage of naive T cells correlated strongly with TCR beta diversity.

Each donor gave about 9.3 milliliters of peripheral blood. Germline loops: CDR1 SEHNR, CDR2 FQNEAQ (reference sequence). This CDR3 is 16 amino acids long. V lost 2 bases, J lost 3 bases, and 11 bases lay in between. The TCR originated in a woman in her twenties or thirties in good health. The V and J genes are TRBV7-9 and TRBJ2-6; D is undetermined. Sequenced material: blood. The CDR3 nucleotides read TGTGCCAGCAGCTTATGGGGAATAGGTGGGGCCAACGTCCTGACTTTC. Protein product: CASSLWGIGGANVLTF. Supplemented by reference TRBV7-9 and TRBJ2-6, the full variable domain reads DTGVSQNPRHKITKRGQNVTFRCDPISEHNRLYWYRQTLGQGPEFLTYFQNEAQLEKSRLLSDRFSAERPKGSFSTLEIQRTEQGDSAMYLCASSLWGIGGANVLTFGAGSRLTVL.